What follows describes a single TCR beta chain. The time point: persistent/refractory GD, antithyroid drugs over 5 years with positive TRAb. PBMC RNA was the source of the TCR library. Losses at the gene ends were 6 bases for V and 2 bases for J; bases not matched to a gene: 7. The CDR3 extends over 15 amino acids. Per germline, CDR1 MDHEN and CDR2 SYDVKM. Arm-PCR of CDR3 regions with iRepertoire HTBI primers generated TCR beta libraries. Each CDR3 protein is one row after TCRdb ran MiXCR on the multiplex PCR reads. The sample gives 420,000 or so distinct CDR3 sequences, about 20% of which show up once; roughly 30% is in the top ten. The data belong to a study of regulatory T cells in long-lasting Graves disease.

Sequencing was performed on peripheral blood mononuclear cells (PBMCs), taken when the disease was refractory, from a patient treated with antithyroid drugs. The J gene is TRBJ2-7, the V gene TRBV28; 10 bases match TRBD1. The sequence was collected from a female donor with Graves disease. Here the CDR3 reads CASRSGQGMTYEQYF. In DNA, the CDR3 is TGTGCCAGCAGGTCGGGACAGGGGATGACCTACGAGCAGTACTTC.